These T cell receptor beta chains were read from a single sample in a study of blood T cell repertoires in COVID-19. Measured with immunoSEQ multiplex PCR; TCRdb has only the in-frame clones, and not every one. The profile shows just over 95,000 clones, about four fifths of them singletons. Sequenced material: peripheral blood. The receptors were sampled from a man at least 80 years old with acute or convalescent COVID-19. Each CDR3 is given with its conserved first and last residue. D genes are given only for firm matches. Some rows have no size entry. The others give once, few or many, or a class for an expanded clone.

v_call	j_call	d_call	clone_size	cdr3_aa	cdr3_nt
TRBV10-1	TRBJ2-7	.	once	CASSEGQRDSYEQYF	TGCGCCAGCAGTGAGGGACAGAGGGACTCCTACGAGCAGTACTTC
TRBV7-2	TRBJ1-6	.	.	CASSLGVSSYNSPLHF	TGTGCCAGCAGCTTAGGAGTCTCCTCCTATAATTCACCCCTCCACTTT
TRBV19	TRBJ2-3	.	many	CASSITGTADTQYF	TGTGCCAGTAGTATCACAGGGACCGCAGATACGCAGTATTTT
TRBV5-1	TRBJ2-1	TRBD2	.	CASSSREGGSAFF	TGCGCCAGCAGCTCTCGTGAGGGAGGGTCGGCGTTCTTC
TRBV7-9	TRBJ1-2	.	.	CASSLVTAAHGYTF	TGTGCCAGCAGCCTCGTGACAGCCGCCCATGGCTACACCTTC
TRBV5-1	TRBJ2-3	TRBD1	.	CASSLPGQKNSDTQYF	TGCGCCAGCAGCTTGCCGGGACAGAAGAACTCAGATACGCAGTATTTT
TRBV9	TRBJ1-5	.	.	CASSVGGGLGQPQHF	TGTGCCAGCAGCGTCGGTGGGGGGTTGGGTCAGCCCCAGCATTTT
TRBV11-3	TRBJ2-1	TRBD2	once	CASSQGTSGVDEQFF	TGTGCCAGCAGCCAGGGGACTAGCGGTGTGGATGAGCAGTTCTTC
TRBV30	TRBJ1-2	.	once	CAWSVKGVWGNYGYTF	TGTGCCTGGAGTGTAAAGGGGGTCTGGGGGAACTATGGCTACACCTTC
TRBV9	TRBJ1-2	.	once	CASSSRFDRTNYGYTF	TGTGCCAGCAGCTCACGATTTGACAGGACCAACTATGGCTACACCTTC
TRBV5-6	TRBJ1-1	.	.	CASSVDSSMNTEAFF	TGTGCCAGCAGCGTAGACAGTAGCATGAACACTGAAGCTTTCTTT
TRBV7-2	TRBJ2-1	TRBD2	once	CASSLAWEGEQFF	TGTGCCAGCAGCTTAGCCTGGGAGGGTGAGCAGTTCTTC
TRBV19	TRBJ2-7	TRBD2	.	CASKTSGSDEQYF	TGTGCCAGTAAGACTAGCGGGAGCGACGAGCAGTACTTC
TRBV7-2	TRBJ1-3	.	.	CASSPLRGNTIYF	TGTGCCAGCAGCCCCCTCAGAGGAAACACCATATATTTT
TRBV28	TRBJ1-2	.	.	CASLEYPEGYTF	TGTGCCAGCTTAGAGTACCCCGAAGGCTACACCTTC
TRBV19	TRBJ2-7	.	.	CASSRRGWGGLDEQYF	TGTGCCAGTAGTAGAAGAGGCTGGGGAGGATTAGACGAGCAGTACTTC
TRBV10-1	TRBJ2-3	.	.	CASKRASTDTQYF	TGCGCCAGCAAGCGGGCCAGCACAGATACGCAGTATTTT
TRBV5-1	TRBJ1-1	.	.	CASSLEGVEAFF	TGCGCCAGCAGCTTGGAGGGGGTGGAAGCTTTCTTT
TRBV9	TRBJ1-5	.	.	CASSQGNFNQPQHF	TGTGCCAGCTCACAGGGTAACTTCAATCAGCCCCAGCATTTT
TRBV7-2	TRBJ2-5	.	few	CASSLAGRSQETQYF	TGTGCCAGCAGCTTAGCGGGGCGCAGCCAAGAGACCCAGTACTTC
TRBV7-9	TRBJ1-2	.	.	CASSSQVGDGYTF	TGTGCCAGCAGCTCACAAGTCGGGGATGGCTACACCTTC
TRBV20-1	TRBJ2-3	TRBD2	.	CRPEREAQYF	TGCAGGCCGGAGCGGGAGGCGCAGTATTTT
TRBV9	TRBJ2-7	.	.	CASSATGSYEQYF	TGTGCCAGCAGCGCTACAGGGTCCTACGAGCAGTACTTC
TRBV11-2	TRBJ2-5	TRBD2	.	CASSPPPAGGETQYF	TGTGCCAGCAGCCCCCCGCCAGCGGGGGGGGAGACCCAGTACTTC
TRBV5-1	TRBJ2-1	TRBD1	.	CASSPIPGQGNEQFF	TGCGCCAGCAGCCCCATACCGGGACAGGGGAATGAGCAGTTCTTC
TRBV27	TRBJ2-7	.	.	CASSLSGRGSDEQYF	TGTGCCAGCAGTTTATCGGGCAGGGGATCAGACGAGCAGTACTTC
TRBV6-5	TRBJ1-6	.	.	CASSLVGNSPLHF	TGTGCCAGCAGTTTGGTGGGCAATTCACCCCTCCACTTT
TRBV30	TRBJ1-2	.	.	CAWSVGQNGYTF	TGTGCCTGGAGTGTTGGGCAGAATGGCTACACCTTC
TRBV9	TRBJ1-2	.	.	CASSLTGGGLGYTF	TGTGCCAGCAGCCTCACTGGCGGGGGGCTTGGCTACACCTTC
TRBV6-1	TRBJ1-5	.	few	CASSEGPRQAQHF	TGTGCCAGCAGTGAAGGACCGCGACAAGCCCAGCATTTT
TRBV4-3	TRBJ2-1	TRBD2	.	CASSQDFSGRGHNEQFF	TGCGCCAGCAGCCAAGATTTCAGCGGGAGAGGTCACAATGAGCAGTTCTTC
TRBV12-3/TRBV12-4	TRBJ1-2	.	.	CASRLGQRGYTF	TGTGCCAGCCGACTAGGGCAGCGTGGCTACACCTTC
TRBV16	TRBJ2-5	TRBD1	.	CASSQLQGAQETQYF	TGTGCCAGCAGCCAATTGCAGGGGGCCCAAGAGACCCAGTACTTC
TRBV6-5	TRBJ1-2	TRBD1	few	CASSKGQANYGYTF	TGTGCCAGCAGTAAGGGACAGGCGAACTATGGCTACACCTTC
TRBV19	TRBJ1-1	.	.	CASSLRDTRGEAFF	TGTGCCAGTAGTCTCCGGGACACTAGAGGTGAAGCTTTCTTT
TRBV28	TRBJ1-3	.	.	CASSSASLGGNTIYF	TGTGCCAGCAGTTCTGCCTCACTCGGTGGAAACACCATATATTTT
TRBV21-1	TRBJ2-5	.	.	CASSKSVARETQYF	TGTGCCAGCAGCAAATCAGTGGCTAGGGAGACCCAGTACTTC
TRBV19	TRBJ2-3	.	.	CASSSGPWADTQYF	TGTGCCAGTAGTTCGGGTCCTTGGGCAGATACGCAGTATTTT
TRBV27	TRBJ1-5	TRBD1	few	CASSLIGTGNQPQHF	TGTGCCAGCAGTTTGATCGGGACAGGAAATCAGCCCCAGCATTTT
TRBV4-1	TRBJ2-7	TRBD1	.	CASSQPTGYEQYF	TGCGCCAGCAGCCAACCGACAGGGTACGAGCAGTACTTC
TRBV12-3/TRBV12-4	TRBJ1-4	.	.	CASSRAGNEKLFF	TGTGCCAGCTCCAGGGCGGGGAATGAAAAACTGTTTTTT
TRBV6-5	TRBJ2-7	.	.	CASSRIGGYEQYF	TGTGCCAGCAGCAGAATAGGGGGCTACGAGCAGTACTTC
TRBV19	TRBJ1-6	TRBD1	.	CASRIQGEIYNSPLHF	TGTGCCAGTAGGATACAGGGGGAAATCTATAATTCACCCCTCCACTTT
TRBV28	TRBJ2-3	TRBD2	.	CASTPGTSGRAQYF	TGTGCCAGCACCCCCGGGACTAGCGGGAGAGCGCAGTATTTT
TRBV9	TRBJ2-7	.	.	CASSVEGRAYEQYF	TGTGCCAGCAGCGTAGAGGGCAGGGCCTACGAGCAGTACTTC
TRBV18	TRBJ1-4	.	.	CASSPPNREQEKLFF	TGTGCCAGCTCACCACCGAACCGGGAGCAAGAAAAACTGTTTTTT
TRBV11-2	TRBJ2-7	.	.	CASSLGQATYEQYF	TGTGCCAGCAGCTTAGGGCAGGCAACCTACGAGCAGTACTTC
TRBV6-1	TRBJ1-1	TRBD1	.	CASREGTGLRTEAFF	TGTGCCAGCAGAGAAGGGACAGGGTTGAGGACTGAAGCTTTCTTT
TRBV7-2	TRBJ2-3	.	.	CASSFGSGDTQYF	TGTGCCAGCAGCTTCGGCTCAGGAGATACGCAGTATTTT
TRBV4-1	TRBJ2-7	TRBD2	.	CASSQEGAGAYEQYF	TGCGCCAGCAGCCAAGAGGGAGCGGGGGCCTACGAGCAGTACTTC
TRBV27	TRBJ1-4	.	.	CASSLAQRPGKLFF	TGTGCCAGCAGTTTGGCACAACGCCCTGGAAAACTGTTTTTT
TRBV4-1	TRBJ2-7	TRBD1	.	CASSGTEYEQYF	TGCGCCAGCAGCGGGACAGAATACGAGCAGTACTTC
TRBV6-1	TRBJ2-2	TRBD1	once	CASSEGTGVTGELFF	TGTGCCAGCAGTGAAGGGACAGGGGTGACCGGGGAGCTGTTTTTT
TRBV2	TRBJ2-7	.	.	CASSEPLSYEQYF	TGTGCCAGCAGTGAACCTCTGTCCTACGAGCAGTACTTC
TRBV28	TRBJ1-5	TRBD1	.	CASYGTGDQPQHF	TGTGCCAGCTACGGGACAGGAGATCAGCCCCAGCATTTT
TRBV5-1	TRBJ2-5	.	.	CASSLGQVGETQYF	TGCGCCAGCAGCTTGGGACAGGTGGGAGAGACCCAGTACTTC
TRBV6-2/TRBV6-3	TRBJ2-3	.	once	CASSYWRDGTDTQYF	TGTGCCAGCAGTTACTGGAGGGACGGCACAGATACGCAGTATTTT
TRBV3-1/TRBV3-2	TRBJ2-5	TRBD1	.	CASSLTGGETQYF	TGTGCCAGCAGTCTGACAGGGGGAGAGACCCAGTACTTC
TRBV30	TRBJ1-2	.	.	CAWSTPGYGYTF	TGTGCCTGGAGTACCCCCGGCTATGGCTACACCTTC
TRBV18	TRBJ1-1	TRBD1	.	CASSGTGGTEAFF	TGTGCCAGCTCTGGGACAGGGGGAACTGAAGCTTTCTTT